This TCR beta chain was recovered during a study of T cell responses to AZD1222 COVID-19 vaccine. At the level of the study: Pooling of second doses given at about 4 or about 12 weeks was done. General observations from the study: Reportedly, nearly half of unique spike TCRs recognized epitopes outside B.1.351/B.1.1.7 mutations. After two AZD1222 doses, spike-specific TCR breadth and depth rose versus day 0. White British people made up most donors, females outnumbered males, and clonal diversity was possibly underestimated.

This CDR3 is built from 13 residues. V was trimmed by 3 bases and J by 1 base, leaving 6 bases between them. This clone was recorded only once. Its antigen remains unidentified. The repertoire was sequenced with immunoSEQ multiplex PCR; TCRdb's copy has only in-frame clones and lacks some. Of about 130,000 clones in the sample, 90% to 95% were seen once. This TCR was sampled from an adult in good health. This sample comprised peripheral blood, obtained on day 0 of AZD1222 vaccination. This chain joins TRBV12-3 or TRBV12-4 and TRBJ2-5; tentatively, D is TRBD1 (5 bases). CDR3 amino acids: CASSFDSQETQYF. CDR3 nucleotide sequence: TGTGCCAGCAGTTTTGACAGCCAAGAGACCCAGTACTTC.